Sequencing of this T cell receptor beta chain was carried out in a study of a mutant IDH1 vaccine in newly diagnosed glioma. About the research overall: Males made up 62.5% and females about 40% of treated patients, whose mean age was about 41 years. Study results and caveats: Vaccine-induced immune responses were detected in roughly 93% of patients. Seemingly, top peripheral T cell clonotype changes bore no relation to pseudoprogression.

Per the germline V gene, CDR1 is MNHEY and CDR2 is SMNVEV (reference sequence). The trim removed 0 bases at V and 7 bases at J, leaving 4 bases unmatched. The CDR3 consists of 15 residues. The time point: baseline, week 1 (first vaccination visit). The treatment was: pre-vaccination baseline after standard-of-care therapy. Each of the donors came in with new WHO grade 3 or 4 astrocytomas that were IDH1-mutant and ATRX-lost. TCRdb keeps only in-frame clones here, not all; method: immunoSEQ multiplex PCR. Among about 34,000 clones listed, 80% were seen once. On this clone: The antigen remains undetermined.

The TCR originated in a man aged 50 to 59 with glioma. Some clones in this sample may be carry-over from other donors' samples. Specimen: peripheral blood mononuclear cells (PBMCs), collected from a glioma patient treated with radiotherapy, temozolomide or both. The chain has TRBV27 and TRBJ2-2, with 8 nucleotides matching TRBD1. Here the CDR3 DNA reads TGTGCCAGCAGTTTATCAACAGGGGGTATCGGGGAGCTGTTTTTT. It codes for CASSLSTGGIGELFF.